One T cell receptor beta chain is described in this entry. TCRdb processed the 5' RACE reads anew with MiXCR; each CDR3 protein has one entry. The table includes some 66,000 distinct CDR3 sequences, around 9% detected once. The data belong to a study of early T cells in non-severe SARS-CoV-2 infection. The CDR3 runs to 16 residues. Unmatched junction bases numbered 4, after V lost 3 bases and J lost 1 base. CDR1 is SGHKS, CDR2 YYEKEE, per germline (reference sequence). This clonotype originated in an adult who was a healthcare worker with PCR-confirmed SARS-CoV-2 infection or an uninfected control (not recorded which). The sequencing sample was made of whole blood. The rearrangement joins TRBV5-5 to TRBJ2-5; 12 nucleotides line up with TRBD2. CDR3 coding DNA: TGTGCCAGCAGCTCTGGACTAGCGGGACTCCAAGAGACCCAGTACTTC. Protein sequence: CASSSGLAGLQETQYF.